A single count supports the clone carrying this T cell receptor beta chain. Study processing details: By means of reference gene primer amplification, nucleated cell counts were estimated. Some clones are missing from TCRdb's copy, which holds only in-frame ones; the method was immunoSEQ multiplex PCR. The V and J calls and clone size come from that table; D and trimming were worked out from the DNA. The sample contains about 250,000 clones, approximately 79% of which appear only once. This specimen belongs to a study of blood T cell repertoires in COVID-19. Whole-study context: T cells, B-cell-depleted T cells, or PBMCs supplied cDNA or gDNA.

The germline V gene encodes CDR1 KGHSH and CDR2 LQKENI. Trimming shortened V by 1 base and J by 5 bases, and 20 bases separated the two germline ends. This CDR3 comprises 17 residues. The source is a woman in her thirties or forties with active or convalescent COVID-19. The chain employs TRBV18 and TRBJ2-5; the D gene is possibly TRBD2 (5 bases). Sequences were obtained from peripheral blood. The CDR3 DNA reads as TGTGCCAGCTCACCACGGCTATCAGACTACTCCGCGGAGACCCAGTACTTC. Encoded protein: CASSPRLSDYSAETQYF.